Sequencing of this TCR beta chain was carried out in a study of blood T cell repertoires in COVID-19. Study information: The analysed material was cDNA or gDNA that came from T cells, B-cell-depleted T cells, or PBMCs.

As originally analysed: Using reference gene primer amplification, nucleated cell counts were estimated. Produced via immunoSEQ multiplex PCR; TCRdb's table is partial and in-frame only. D and trimming were read from the DNA, whereas the V and J calls and clone size are those reported in that table. The repertoire consists of 200,000 to 250,000 clones, with roughly nine tenths occurring once and the leading ten covering roughly 2.4%. Source material: peripheral blood. The sequence was obtained from a woman between 50 and 59 years old with acute or convalescent COVID-19.

As DNA, the CDR3 is TGTGCCAGCTCACCCGACACGAACTCTCATGGCTACACCTTC. Translation: CASSPDTNSHGYTF. The chain joins TRBV18 to TRBJ1-2; D remains ambiguous. With 3 bases removed from V and 6 bases from J, the gap between germline ends came to 14 bases. Germline CDR1 reads KGHSH; CDR2 reads LQKENI. This CDR3 is built from 14 residues. The whole variable domain, filled in from reference TRBV18 and TRBJ1-2, reads NAGVMQNPRHLVRRRGQEARLRCSPMKGHSHVYWYRQLPEEGLKFMVYLQKENIIDESGMPKERFSAEFPKEGPSILRIQQVVRGDSAAYFCASSPDTNSHGYTFGSGTRLTVV.